This T cell receptor (beta chain) was identified in a study of blood T cell repertoires in COVID-19. Sequencing was performed with immunoSEQ multiplex PCR; in TCRdb, only in-frame clones are kept and a portion is missing. The sample has under 150,000 clones, roughly 81% seen once. The CDR3 totals 15 residues. The germline gives CDR1 MGHRA, CDR2 YSYEKL. V lost 2 bases and J lost 7; bases outside the gene matches: 7. This clonotype originated in a human donor in a cohort sampled during active COVID-19. V and J are TRBV4-1 and TRBJ2-7, with 11 bases aligning to TRBD1. The sample comprised peripheral blood. The CDR3 region has the DNA TGCGCCAGCAGCCAAAGGACAGGGGGCGAGTGGGAGCAGTACTTC. Translation gives CASSQRTGGEWEQYF.